This TCR beta chain is drawn from a study of T-cell memory formation after mild COVID-19. Background on the study: Clusters of TCRs were largely donor specific.

Comment on this clonotype: Its matching antigen is unknown.

Regarding the study as a whole: From day 15 to 85, contracting clones were balanced between CD4 and CD8, whereas later expanders leaned toward CD4+.

TCRdb reprocessed the 5' RACE reads via MiXCR and lists one record per CDR3 protein. The table records around 80,000 distinct CDR3 sequences, 11% to 15% of them present only once. The CDR3 runs to 17 residues. The germline V gene has CDR1 SGHRS and CDR2 YFSETQ. Trimming removed 3 bases from V and 3 bases from J, with 21 bases in between. This TCR came from an adult woman who had mild COVID-19 (a few samples of this study predate the infection). Cell type and time point are not known. V is TRBV5-1 and J is TRBJ1-1, with D possibly being TRBD1 (6 bases). Input material: PBMCs or a T cell subset sorted from them (not recorded which). The CDR3 spells CASSYSSLQGIHTEAFF. CDR3 bases: TGCGCCAGCAGCTACTCCTCCCTACAGGGTATTCACACTGAAGCTTTCTTT.